This T cell receptor (beta chain) was identified in a study of blood T cell repertoires in COVID-19. Germline lookup yields CDR1 MDHEN and CDR2 SYDVKM. With V trimmed by 5 bases and J by 3 bases, 0 bases remained unmatched. The CDR3 is 12 residues long. Profiled with immunoSEQ multiplex PCR; TCRdb holds only in-frame clones, not every one. The data hold fewer than 350,000 clones, with under 95% observed a single time. This clone has only one observation. The specimen was PBMCs or T cells enriched from blood (not recorded which). The receptor was derived from a man in his forties or fifties who had been exposed to COVID-19. The chain links TRBV28 to TRBJ2-7; the match to TRBD2 covers 8 bases. The CDR3 nucleotides are TGTGCCAGCAGTACTAGCGGCTACGAGCAGTACTTC. Residues: CASSTSGYEQYF.